Listed here are 29 T cell receptor beta chains from one sample, sequenced in a study of T cell responses to AZD1222 COVID-19 vaccine. Only in-frame clones appear in the TCRdb table, and some are missing; sequencing was by immunoSEQ multiplex PCR. Altogether about 130,000 clones are present, roughly 90% being singletons, with the ten largest covering approximately 1.5%. Here the sequenced sample was peripheral blood, taken on day 0 of AZD1222 vaccination. These receptors came from an adult in good health.

The J gene is TRBJ1-1, the V gene TRBV5-8, with 7 nucleotides matching TRBD1. The CDR3 loop spans 14 amino acids. V trimming: 3 bases; J trimming: 8 bases; junction bases outside the gene matches: 10. Germline assignment: CDR1 SGHTS and CDR2 YDEGEE. The CDR3: CASSSPVRGPEAFF. DNA for the CDR3: TGTGCCAGCAGCTCCCCGGTGAGGGGGCCAGAAGCTTTCTTT.

The J gene is TRBJ2-5, the V gene TRBV18; possibly TRBD2 for D (5 bases). Germline V gene sequence: CDR1 KGHSH, CDR2 LQKENI. The CDR3 has 13 amino acids. Trimming left V 3 bases short and J 5 bases short, with 10 bases between. The CDR3 region is CASSPDRRETQYF. CDR3 DNA sequence: TGTGCCAGCTCACCGGACCGGAGGGAGACCCAGTACTTC.

The V gene is TRBV9, the J gene TRBJ2-1; possibly TRBD2 for D (5 bases). Germline V gene data show CDR1 as SGDLS and CDR2 as YYNGEE. The CDR3 is 15 residues long. With 0 bases removed from V and 2 bases from J, the gap between germline ends came to 9 bases. For the CDR3, the DNA is TGTGCCAGCAGCGTAGTAGGAGGCCCCTACAATGAGCAGTTCTTC. Translated, it gives CASSVVGGPYNEQFF.

The chain combines TRBV4-2 with TRBJ2-1, with a tentative D call TRBD2 (5 bases). Germline V gene sequence: CDR1 LGHNA, CDR2 YNFKEQ. This CDR3 comprises 17 residues. V lost 1 base to trimming and J lost 0 bases, with 13 bases between them. The CDR3 here is CASSQVEVASSYNEQFF. The CDR3 region has the DNA TGTGCCAGCAGCCAAGTTGAGGTAGCGAGCTCCTACAATGAGCAGTTCTTC.

The chain carries TRBV29-1 and TRBJ2-1, with D tentatively TRBD1 or TRBD2 (6 bases each). V shed 4 bases and J shed 8 bases, with 12 bases lying between them. In germline, CDR1 is SQVTM, CDR2 ANQGSEA. This CDR3 region has 12 residues. This chain's CDR3 is CSVVRGPDEQFF. For the CDR3, the DNA is TGCAGCGTTGTTCGGGGGCCAGATGAGCAGTTCTTC.

This clone was observed a single time. The V gene is TRBV19, the J gene TRBJ2-7; 9 bases align to TRBD2. The CDR3 is 13 residues long. Germline V gene data show CDR1 as LNHDA and CDR2 as SQIVND (reference sequence). V was clipped by 6 bases and J by 4 bases; unmatched bases: 4. CDR3 sequence (DNA): TGTGCCAGTAGCCTGCTAGCGGGATACGAGCAGTACTTC. It yields the protein CASSLLAGYEQYF. The whole variable domain, remainder taken from reference TRBV19 and TRBJ2-7, is DGGITQSPKYLFRKEGQNVTLSCEQNLNHDAMYWYRQDPGQGLRLIYYSQIVNDFQKGDIAEGYSVSREKKESFPLTVTSAQKNPTAFYLCASSLLAGYEQYFGPGTRLTVT.

The chain is built from TRBV6-5 and TRBJ2-3; tentatively, D is TRBD1 (6 bases). V lost 7 bases, J lost 3 bases, and 14 bases lay in between. CDR1 is MNHEY, CDR2 SVGAGI, per germline. CDR3 length: 14 amino acids. This CDR3 reads CASTHRATTDTQYF. For the CDR3, the DNA is TGTGCCAGCACCCACAGGGCAACAACAGATACGCAGTATTTT.

J is TRBJ2-1 and V is TRBV5-6; 8 nucleotides agree with TRBD2. The CDR3 extends over 14 amino acids. Germline CDR1 and CDR2: SGHDT and YYEEEE. V lost 7 bases, J lost 2 bases, and 5 bases stayed unmatched. CDR3 protein: CASSKGLAYNEQFF. The CDR3 DNA sequence: TGTGCCAGCTCCAAGGGACTAGCCTACAATGAGCAGTTCTTC.

The chain joins TRBV9 to TRBJ1-2; possibly TRBD1 for D (5 bases). Germline values: CDR1 SGDLS, CDR2 YYNGEE. V shed 3 bases and J shed 3 bases, with 15 bases lying between them. The CDR3 has 15 amino acids. The CDR3: CASSAGGLSDYGYTF. The DNA of the CDR3 is TGTGCCAGCAGCGCGGGGGGGTTGAGCGACTATGGCTACACCTTC. Full variable domain (missing parts from reference TRBV9 and TRBJ1-2): DSGVTQTPKHLITATGQRVTLRCSPRSGDLSVYWYQQSLDQGLQFLIQYYNGEERAKGNILERFSAQQFPDLHSELNLSSLELGDSALYFCASSAGGLSDYGYTFGSGTRLTVV.

V gene TRBV24-1 combines with J gene TRBJ2-1; TRBD1 or TRBD2 may be the D gene (6 bases each). Germline lookup yields CDR1 KGHDR and CDR2 SFDVKD. The CDR3 consists of 16 residues. V dropped 2 bases and J dropped 5 bases, with 15 bases sitting between them. The CDR3 sequence: CATSDSWGADNNEQFF. CDR3 coding DNA: TGTGCCACCAGTGATTCATGGGGGGCGGATAACAATGAGCAGTTCTTC.

V gene TRBV7-9 combines with J gene TRBJ2-5; a possible D gene is TRBD2 (6 bases). V was cut by 5 bases and J by 6 bases, with 10 bases left in between. Germline CDR1 SEHNR, CDR2 FQNEAQ (reference sequence). This CDR3 region has 12 residues. CDR3 sequence (DNA): TGTGCCAGCAGCCACGGGGGACAGACCCAGTACTTC. It yields the protein CASSHGGQTQYF.

The chain employs TRBV13 and TRBJ1-1; D ambiguous. Germline-derived CDR1 and CDR2 are PRHDT and FYEKMQ (reference sequence). Trimming shortened V by 5 bases and J by 1 base, and 5 bases separated the two germline ends. The CDR3 length is 12 residues. CDR3 sequence reads: CASSRENTEAFF. The CDR3 DNA reads as TGTGCCAGCAGCCGCGAGAACACTGAAGCTTTCTTT.

The CDR3: CASSIKLTYEQYF. Written as DNA, the CDR3 is TGTGCCAGTAGTATTAAGTTGACCTACGAGCAGTACTTC. The V call is TRBV19, the J call TRBJ2-7; D is unresolved. The ends were cut back, 3 bases at V and 2 bases at J, with 8 bases in the middle. CDR1 and CDR2 from the germline V gene are LNHDA and SQIVND (reference sequence). The CDR3 sequence is 13 residues long.

This clone turned up a few times. The chain combines TRBV5-1 with TRBJ2-1, with 7 bases aligning to TRBD1. The CDR3 loop spans 13 amino acids. After removal of 5 bases from V and 5 bases from J, the junction contained 4 bases not matched to a gene. CDR1 and CDR2 from the germline V gene are SGHRS and YFSETQ. The CDR3 sequence: CASRPTGNNEQFF. CDR3 bases: TGCGCCAGCAGGCCGACAGGGAACAATGAGCAGTTCTTC.

The chain uses TRBV27 and TRBJ1-5; no clear D. Between the trimmed V and J ends, which lost 7 bases and 0 bases, there was a span of 10 bases. The CDR3 contains 14 residues. Germline V lookup: CDR1 MNHEY, CDR2 SMNVEV (reference sequence). Here the CDR3 DNA reads TGTGCCAGCAATCCGGGGTCTAGCAATCAGCCCCAGCATTTT. As protein: CASNPGSSNQPQHF.

The J gene is TRBJ2-3, the V gene TRBV9, with D uncertain. Germline V lookup: CDR1 SGDLS, CDR2 YYNGEE. This CDR3 is built from 14 residues. Trimming took 4 bases from V and 0 from J, leaving 9 bases between them. This chain's CDR3 is CASSQGLSTDTQYF. The CDR3 nucleotides are TGTGCCAGCAGCCAAGGGCTTAGCACAGATACGCAGTATTTT.

The gene calls are TRBV6-2 or TRBV6-3 and TRBJ2-7; 9 bases line up with TRBD2. In germline, CDR1 is MNHEY, CDR2 SVGEGT. Germline trimming cut 0 bases from V and 7 bases from J; bases unmatched to any gene: 10. There are 16 residues in the CDR3. As DNA, the CDR3 is TGTGCCAGCAGTTACTCGAGGGTAGCGGGAGCACGGGAGCAGTACTTC. Its protein is CASSYSRVAGAREQYF.

CDR3 region: CATRTGLAGEWDNEQFF. The CDR3 nucleotides are TGTGCCACCAGAACGGGACTAGCGGGAGAGTGGGACAATGAGCAGTTCTTC. This sequence joins TRBV15 and TRBJ2-1, with TRBD2 matching over 14 bases. Trimming at V came to 6 bases and at J to 5 bases, leaving 9 bases not matched to a gene. Looked up from germline, CDR1 is LNHNV and CDR2 is YYDKDF (reference sequence). This CDR3 is 17 amino acids long. Using reference TRBV15 and TRBJ2-1 for the parts outside the CDR3, the full variable domain is DAMVIQNPRYQVTQFGKPVTLSCSQTLNHNVMYWYQQKSSQAPKLLFHYYDKDFNNEADTPDNFQSRRPNTSFCFLDIRSPGLGDTAMYLCATRTGLAGEWDNEQFFGPGTRLTVL.

CDR3 in amino acids: CATSVGTNTEAFF. CDR3 in DNA: TGTGCCACCAGTGTAGGGACAAACACTGAAGCTTTCTTT. This chain uses TRBV24-1 with TRBJ1-1, with D possibly TRBD1 on 6 matching bases. The germline V gene has CDR1 KGHDR and CDR2 SFDVKD. Deletions cut 5 bases from V and 2 bases from J, with 8 bases between. There are 13 residues in the CDR3.

The gene calls are TRBV30 and TRBJ1-6, with unresolved D. V was trimmed by 4 bases and J by 7 bases, leaving 11 bases between them. The CDR3 covers 13 residues. The germline V gene has CDR1 GTSNPN and CDR2 SVGIG (reference sequence). The CDR3 here is CAWTLELNSPLHF. The CDR3 region has the DNA TGTGCCTGGACTCTGGAGCTGAATTCACCCCTCCACTTT.

This chain links TRBV29-1 with TRBJ2-7; D tentatively reads TRBD1 or TRBD2 (5 bases each). Per the germline V gene, CDR1 is SQVTM and CDR2 is ANQGSEA. The ends were cut back, 3 bases at V and 0 bases at J, with 9 bases in the middle. CDR3 length: 13 amino acids. This CDR3 reads CSVEGENSYEQYF. The CDR3 DNA is TGCAGCGTTGAGGGGGAGAACTCCTACGAGCAGTACTTC.

The chain has TRBV3-1 (or the pseudogene TRBV3-2) and TRBJ1-1; 7 bases align to TRBD1. CDR3 length: 12 residues. Germline lookup yields CDR1 LGHDT and CDR2 YNNKEL (reference sequence). The trim removed 1 base at V and 14 bases at J, leaving 7 bases unmatched. CDR3 sequence reads: CASSQARGQKFF. CDR3 in DNA: TGTGCCAGCAGCCAAGCTCGGGGACAGAAATTCTTT.

The chain carries TRBV25-1 and TRBJ2-7; TRBD2 matches at 8 bases. CDR3 length: 13 residues. The ends lost 6 bases at V and 1 base at J; junction bases unmatched: 2. The germline V gene has CDR1 MGHDK and CDR2 SYGVNS. DNA of the CDR3: TGTGCCAGCAGAACTAGCGGATCCTACGAGCAGTACTTC. Translation: CASRTSGSYEQYF.

V is TRBV18 and J is TRBJ1-6; no clear D gene. V lost 5 bases, J lost 8 bases, and 7 bases lay in between. Per the germline V gene, CDR1 is KGHSH and CDR2 is LQKENI. The CDR3 spans 12 residues. This CDR3 reads CASSADDSPLHF. As DNA, the CDR3 is TGTGCCAGCTCAGCCGATGATTCACCCCTCCACTTT. Full variable domain (remainder filled in from reference TRBV18 and TRBJ1-6): NAGVMQNPRHLVRRRGQEARLRCSPMKGHSHVYWYRQLPEEGLKFMVYLQKENIIDESGMPKERFSAEFPKEGPSILRIQQVVRGDSAAYFCASSADDSPLHFGNGTRLTVT.

This chain connects TRBV11-3 to TRBJ2-5, with a possible D match to TRBD1 (6 bases). Trimming left V 1 base short and J 1 base short, with 13 bases between. The CDR3 consists of 16 residues. Looked up from germline, CDR1 is SGHNT and CDR2 is YENEEA. CDR3 protein: CASSLGQEGFQETQYF. As DNA, the CDR3 is TGTGCCAGCAGCTTAGGACAGGAAGGGTTCCAAGAGACCCAGTACTTC.

V and J are TRBV19 and TRBJ2-1, with a tentative D call TRBD1 (5 bases). Trimming left V 0 bases short and J 4 bases short, with 16 bases between. The CDR3 consists of 17 residues. Germline assignment: CDR1 LNHDA and CDR2 SQIVND (reference sequence). The CDR3 sequence is CASSIDLQGYRYNEQFF. The CDR3 nucleotides read TGTGCCAGTAGTATAGATCTTCAGGGATATCGTTACAATGAGCAGTTCTTC.

This chain links TRBV9 with TRBJ2-3; 7 bases fit TRBD2. The V gene end was trimmed by 0 bases and the J gene end by 2 bases; junction bases not matched to a gene: 3. CDR1 and CDR2 from the germline V gene are SGDLS and YYNGEE. The CDR3 consists of 15 residues. CDR3 nucleotides: TGTGCCAGCAGCGTAGAGGGAGGGGACACAGATACGCAGTATTTT. Translated: CASSVEGGDTDTQYF.

V and J are TRBV29-1 and TRBJ1-2; TRBD1 might be the D (5 bases). The CDR3 spans 13 residues. V dropped 3 bases and J dropped 1 base, with 9 bases sitting between them. Germline V CDR1 and CDR2: SQVTM, ANQGSEA. CDR3 region: CSVDAQGNYGYTF. Written as DNA, the CDR3 is TGCAGCGTTGACGCTCAGGGTAACTATGGCTACACCTTC.

The chain recombines TRBV6-5 with TRBJ1-2, with a weak D call TRBD1 (6 bases). The CDR3 is 15 residues long. Looked up from germline, CDR1 is MNHEY and CDR2 is SVGAGI. V lost 9 bases and J lost 3, with 20 bases in between. As DNA, the CDR3 is TGTGCCAGTGTTCCGGGGGCTTCCCCCTACTATGGCTACACCTTC. Protein sequence: CASVPGASPYYGYTF.